Shown below are 5 T cell receptor beta chains from a single sample sequenced in a study of T cell repertoires in cytomegalovirus infection (dated by TCRdb to the late 2010s). For sequencing, an Illumina HiSeq 1500 was employed. TCRdb reran the public reads through fastp at Q25 and MiXCR, keeping productive beta chains. All rows with the same CDR3 protein become a single entry with the most common DNA and genes. A total of around 280,000 distinct CDR3 sequences appear in this sample, about a tenth of them only once. The ten largest clones take up around 2.5% of the sample. The specimen sequenced was PBMCs. The receptors were sampled from a human donor in good health (CMV status not recorded). Some clones in this sample may be carry-over from other donors' samples.

This clonotype was seen many times. V and J are TRBV6-2 or TRBV6-3 and TRBJ1-2; TRBD1 aligns across 10 bases. This CDR3 comprises 15 residues. CDR1 and CDR2 (germline): MNHEY, SVGEGT. Trimming removed 2 bases from V and 4 bases from J; junction bases left unmatched: 4. CDR3 coding DNA: TGTGCCAGCAGTTACGCGGACAGGGGGTCCTATGGCTACACCTTC. This gives the protein CASSYADRGSYGYTF.

V is TRBV29-1 and J is TRBJ1-1, with TRBD1 as a possible D gene (5 bases). The CDR3 is 13 residues long. Trimming took 7 bases from V and 0 from J, leaving 12 bases between them. The germline CDR1 and CDR2 sequences are SQVTM and ANQGSEA. CDR3 DNA: TGCAGCGACTGCAGGGCTATGAACACTGAAGCTTTCTTT. It is translated as CSDCRAMNTEAFF.

This clonotype was observed many times. The V gene is TRBV6-6, the J gene TRBJ1-2; D is perhaps TRBD1 (6 bases). Per the germline V gene, CDR1 is MNHNY and CDR2 is SVGAGI (reference sequence). Trimming stripped 2 bases from V and 6 bases from J, with 10 bases between. CDR3 size: 13 residues. The CDR3 DNA sequence: TGTGCCAGCAGTTACGGGTCAGGGGATGGCTACACCTTC. It is translated as CASSYGSGDGYTF.

This clonotype showed up many times. This chain uses TRBV20-1 with TRBJ2-1, with 11 bases fitting TRBD2. The V and J ends lost 8 bases and 6 bases, in that order; junction bases with no gene match: 9. The CDR3 totals 14 residues. CDR1 and CDR2 (germline): DFQATT, SNEGSKA (reference sequence). DNA for the CDR3: TGCAGTCTCCTAGCGGGGGGTTCTTCCAATGAGCAGTTCTTC. Amino acid sequence: CSLLAGGSSNEQFF.

In this sample, this clonotype turned up many times. The chain employs TRBV5-6 and TRBJ2-1; perhaps TRBD1 as D (6 bases). Germline V lookup: CDR1 SGHDT, CDR2 YYEEEE. This CDR3 contains 14 residues. Trimming stripped 2 bases from V and 2 bases from J, with 8 bases between. CDR3 sequence: CASSFDRPYNEQFF. The CDR3 coding sequence is TGTGCCAGCAGCTTCGACAGGCCCTACAATGAGCAGTTCTTC. Based on the CDR3 plus reference TRBV5-6 and TRBJ2-1, the full variable domain is DAGVTQSPTHLIKTRGQQVTLRCSPKSGHDTVSWYQQALGQGPQFIFQYYEEEERQRGNFPDRFSGHQFPNYSSELNVNALLLGDSALYLCASSFDRPYNEQFFGPGTRLTVL.